The subject of this entry is one TCR beta chain. This sample is part of a study of blood T cell repertoires in COVID-19. As handled by the study authors: How many nucleated cells were present was estimated from reference gene primer amplification. Produced via immunoSEQ multiplex PCR; TCRdb's table is partial and in-frame only. V, J and clone size derive from that table, while D and trimming were established from the DNA sequence. This repertoire shows under 250,000 clones, around nine tenths found once; its top ten account for 1.6%. V lost 7 bases to trimming and J lost 1 base; unmatched junction nucleotides: 9. Germline V lookup: CDR1 SQVTM, CDR2 ANQGSEA. CDR3 length: 14 residues.

Sequencing used peripheral blood. V usage is TRBV29-1 and J usage is TRBJ1-1; 7 nucleotides agree with TRBD1. This receptor was identified in a woman aged 55-75 years who had recovered from COVID-19. The CDR3 sequence is CSAVRRDRNTEAFF. The CDR3, as DNA: TGCAGCGCTGTACGCCGGGACAGGAACACTGAAGCTTTCTTT.